The rows below give T cell receptor beta chains drawn from one sample of a study of T cells expressing NK-cell markers. TCRdb re-called the 5' RACE reads, yielding one record per CDR3 amino acid sequence without DNA. This listing includes 500,000 to 600,000 distinct CDR3 sequences. Sequencing was carried out using blood T cells: a sorted CD56 or NKG2C T cell subset, CD4+ or CD8+ T cells, or bulk PBMC T cells (not recorded which). These receptors were collected from a man younger than 35 in good health. Both conserved end residues are part of each CDR3.

V	J	CDR3
TRBV20-1	TRBJ1-4	CSASSGAPAEKLFF
TRBV4-2	TRBJ1-1	CASSQDQGVGGTEAFF
TRBV4-3	TRBJ1-1	CASSQNDRNTEAFF
TRBV11-2	TRBJ2-1	CASSLGSGGGRSYNEQFF
TRBV27	TRBJ2-1	CASSWSGSGGINEQFF
TRBV7-8	TRBJ2-1	CASGDRAGEQFF
TRBV5-1	TRBJ2-5	CASSPGLAGFMETQYF
TRBV7-7	TRBJ2-2	CASSLSLAGANTGELFF
TRBV20-1	TRBJ2-4	CSARGWTGGTIAKNIQYF
TRBV7-9	TRBJ2-2	CASSLESWAKTGELFF
TRBV6-2/TRBV6-3	TRBJ2-1	CASSYGAWRASGEQFF